These 7 T cell receptor beta chains share one sample of origin, sequenced in a study of beta chain features in type 1 diabetes. Broader study findings: TCRB CDR3 length was moderately but significantly reduced in all four CD4+ subsets of Type 1 diabetes patients.

Their recognized antigens are unknown. What was sequenced were expressed TCRB transcripts, since all of the isolated RNA had been reverse transcribed. Here immunoSEQ multiplex PCR was the method, and the copy in TCRdb shows in-frame clones only, minus some. In the table there are 600,000 to 700,000 clones, around an eighth of which are singletons. Sequencing was done on a sample of naive CD4+ T cells from blood. These receptors were obtained from a man younger than 35 with type 1 diabetes.

The gene calls are TRBV29-1 and TRBJ1-1; 7 bases are a match to TRBD1. CDR1 SQVTM and CDR2 ANQGSEA come from the germline V gene. This CDR3 is built from 13 residues. Trimming removed 4 bases from V and 8 bases from J; junction bases left unmatched: 10. The CDR3: CSVGGEPGQEAFF. In DNA form, the CDR3 reads TGCAGCGTTGGGGGGGAACCGGGACAGGAAGCTTTCTTT.

The V and J genes are TRBV5-1 and TRBJ2-3; D is uncertain. V was pared by 0 bases and J by 7 bases, with 15 bases between. Germline-derived CDR1 and CDR2 are SGHRS and YFSETQ. CDR3 length equals 15 residues. The CDR3 here is CASSLGGVAVNTQYF. For the CDR3, the DNA is TGCGCCAGCAGCTTGGGAGGAGTAGCAGTAAATACGCAGTATTTT.

The chain carries TRBV7-9 and TRBJ1-6; D may be TRBD1 (5 bases). Trimming cost V 2 bases and J 10 bases, with 12 bases left between them. CDR3 length: 14 amino acids. The V gene's germline CDR1 is SEHNR and CDR2 FQNEAQ (reference sequence). The CDR3 sequence is CASSLNQGSSPLHF. CDR3 bases: TGTGCCAGCAGCTTAAATCAGGGTAGCTCACCCCTCCACTTT.

This chain joins TRBV6-5 and TRBJ1-5; tentatively, D is TRBD1 (5 bases). Germline values: CDR1 MNHEY, CDR2 SVGAGI. This CDR3 is built from 13 residues. With 5 bases removed from V and 7 bases from J, the gap between germline ends came to 12 bases. CDR3 DNA sequence: TGTGCCAGCAGTCAGGGTGAGTGGCAGCCCCAGCATTTT. Encoded protein: CASSQGEWQPQHF.

This clone was counted a few times. The V call is TRBV5-1, the J call TRBJ1-2; D gene unclear. CDR1 SGHRS and CDR2 YFSETQ come from the germline V gene. Deletions cut 3 bases from V and 6 bases from J, with 12 bases between. This CDR3 is 13 amino acids long. The CDR3 protein is CASSSLVRDGYTF. CDR3 nucleotides: TGCGCCAGCAGCTCACTCGTTCGTGATGGCTACACCTTC.

This chain links TRBV5-1 with TRBJ2-4; 7 bases align to TRBD2. The CDR3 runs 14 residues. Per the germline V gene, CDR1 is SGHRS and CDR2 is YFSETQ. The V and J ends lost 0 bases and 8 bases, in that order; junction bases with no gene match: 5. The CDR3 loop is CASSLETGRDIQYF. The CDR3 DNA reads as TGCGCCAGCAGCTTGGAAACGGGGAGGGACATTCAGTACTTC.

The chain recombines TRBV6-5 with TRBJ2-4; D possibly matches TRBD1 or TRBD2 (5 bases each). CDR1 is MNHEY, CDR2 SVGAGI, per germline. Trimming took 5 bases from V and 5 from J, leaving 16 bases between them. CDR3 size: 15 residues. In nucleotides, the CDR3 is TGTGCCAGCAGTCGTTTGAGGGGATCCCAAAACATTCAGTACTTC. Translation gives CASSRLRGSQNIQYF.